This entry describes one TCR beta chain. A multiplex PCR was run with 60 Vbeta primers and 13 Jbeta primers. Using immunoSEQ multiplex PCR, the repertoire was profiled, and TCRdb retains in-frame clones only, with some absent. Here the sample spans about 120,000 clones, almost 85% being singletons. This specimen comes from a study of cytomegalovirus exposure and HLA in healthy donors. The sample taken for sequencing was PBMCs. The source is a woman between 18 and 30 years old in good health and CMV-seronegative.

The chain's CDR3 is CASSLVGPYGYTF. CDR3 nucleotides: TGTGCCAGCAGCTTGGTGGGGCCCTATGGCTACACCTTC. The rearrangement joins TRBV5-6 to TRBJ1-2; the D gene is possibly TRBD1 (5 bases). The CDR3 is 13 amino acids. In germline, CDR1 is SGHDT, CDR2 YYEEEE. Trimming removed 0 bases from V and 4 bases from J, with 7 bases in between.